This TCR beta chain was profiled in a study of beta chain features in type 1 diabetes. Study-wide points: No resolution was reached here on whether HLA type influences TCRB rearrangement. For Type 1 diabetes patients, all four CD4+ subsets carried TCRB CDR3s that were moderately but significantly shorter. In comparison with healthy donors, patients had naive, central memory and Treg TCRB repertoires that appeared more similar.

A remark on this clone: Its specificity is unknown.

V shed 6 bases and J 2 bases; nucleotides not matched to a gene: 4. This CDR3 has 14 residues. The germline V gene encodes CDR1 SNHLY and CDR2 FYNNEI. Isolated RNA was reverse transcribed in full, so expressed TCRB transcripts were sequenced. Produced via immunoSEQ multiplex PCR; TCRdb's table is partial and in-frame only. The profile shows under 250,000 clones, 12% to 15% of them singletons. CD4+ naive, central memory, regulatory and stem cell-like memory cells were sorted via CD45RO/CCR7/CD25/CD127/CD95/CD27. Sequenced input: naive CD4+ T cells from blood. The genes are TRBV2 and TRBJ1-3; 7 nucleotides match TRBD1. This TCR was recovered from a middle-aged woman in good health. CDR3 region: CASSPTGPGNTIYF. Here the CDR3 DNA reads TGTGCCAGCAGCCCGACAGGGCCTGGAAACACCATATATTTT. Full variable domain (missing parts from reference TRBV2 and TRBJ1-3): EPEVTQTPSHQVTQMGQEVILRCVPISNHLYFYWYRQILGQKVEFLVSFYNNEISEKSEIFDDQFSVERPDGSNFTLKIRSTKLEDSAMYFCASSPTGPGNTIYFGEGSWLTVV.